This paragraph covers one T cell receptor beta chain sequence. Its antigen is currently not known. No much larger clone exists at a distance of one base, and base qualities are not known. Inclusive of the bounding cysteine and phenylalanine, the CDR3 is 14 residues long. The entry retains the CDR3 DNA only, 42 bases that are in frame from base 1. For CDR1 and CDR2, the germline V gene lists MNHEY and SVGAGI. Trimming accounts for 5 bases at V and 0 bases at J, while the number of junction bases matched to no gene is 1. The library was made by the immunoSEQ multiplex PCR assay. The multiplex PCR relied on a mix of 60 forward primers for TCR Vbeta segments and 13 reverse primers for TCR Jbeta segments. The CDR3 region of rearranged TCR beta genes was amplified from genomic DNA by a multiplex PCR assay. Amplified TCR beta libraries were sequenced as 87-base-pair reads on the Illumina HiSeq System. Per the authors' processing: A later analysis tallied approximately 87 million unique TCR beta chains across the 650 to 750 repertoires, and about 12 million of those chains were shared by two or more donors. Raw reads were error-corrected and collapsed into unique sequences with a nearest-neighbor algorithm that merged closely related sequences to remove PCR and sequencing errors. V, D and J gene segments were assigned by aligning CDR3 sequences to IMGT reference sequences. For a sequence to be retained, a match of at least six nucleotides was required to both a V gene segment and a J gene segment. Rearrangements were called productive when the CDR3 lacked stop codons and stayed in frame with V and J; all others were non-productive. Following IMGT convention, CDR3 was defined as the stretch from the second conserved V-encoded cysteine up to the conserved J-encoded phenylalanine. The earlier analysis of 500 to 650 of the donors excluded any sequence lacking an unambiguous match to a single V gene segment. In an earlier analysis of 450 to 750 of the donors, a V segment was called functional when productive rearrangements were above 56.7%, and segregating when the standard deviation between donors exceeded 5%. To diagnose cytomegalovirus status from the catalog of TCR beta chain sequences, a statistical classification framework was built. In a later analysis, TCR nucleotide sequences were compared against IMGT/GENE-DB human TR gene sequences so that V and J genes could be assigned. In a later analysis, CDR3 sequences and most-parsimonious VDJ recombination scenarios were assigned using the TCRdist pipeline. In a later analysis, every TCR beta chain was defined by the combination of its CDR3 amino acid sequence and its V-gene family, and reads without a unique V-gene family were dropped. To address suspected cross-contamination and a sequencing artifact, a later analysis removed 592 highly shared, low-generation-probability nucleotide sequences. A later analysis calculated a clonal expansion index for each public chain from normalized within-repertoire ranks of inferred template counts. Generation probabilities in a later analysis came from a VDJ recombination model fitted to out-of-frame rearrangements, and those results were checked against IGoR. In a later analysis, TCR-TCR, TCR-HLA and TCR-CMV co-occurrence was scored with hypergeometric tests, and a repertoire-size bias correction was applied to TCR pairs. A later analysis estimated false discovery rates by permuting HLA or CMV assignments 20 times. A later analysis grouped co-occurring TCRs with DBSCAN, adding TCRdist sequence similarity when clustering within HLA-allele-positive subsets. For co-occurrence clustering, repertoires with fewer than 30,000 or more than 120,000 public chains were excluded, along with five repertoires with anomalous nucleotide sharing. Sourced from immuneACCESS, this table was stored by TCRdb with only in-frame sequences that have V and J called. A share of the clones is absent; for the studies checked, an unresolved V gene accounts for under half, and the remainder has no known explanation. The DNA was the basis for D and trimming; V, J and clone size are from that table. The sample has under 100,000 clones on record, around 70% of them singletons. The ten largest make up about 15% of the sample.

The cohort was made up of hundreds of healthy bone marrow donors. Cohort members were all nominally healthy when sampled, although unrecorded immune exposures were likely present. The donor was CMV seropositive and was included in the group of almost 300 seropositive cohort members. Every donor gave a peripheral blood sample, and the peripheral blood mononuclear cells from that sample were used for TCR beta sequencing. Genomic DNA was extracted from the blood cell samples with the Qiagen DNeasy Blood Extraction Kit. These data originate in a study of cytomegalovirus exposure and HLA in healthy donors (TCRdb year 2017). Background on the whole study: An earlier analysis of roughly 570 of the donors reported 250 to 300 Gb of sequence data and 90 million to 120 million unique TCR beta sequences obtained from some 200 million T cells. Roughly 320 gigabases of sequencing data and 75 million to 85 million unique TCR sequences made up an early release that covered approximately 700 HLA-typed donors. Of the 398 genotyped donors, 81% were placed in the genetic ancestry cluster associated with self-reported Caucasian donors. The study aimed to test whether cataloging public T cell receptors could reveal signatures of past pathogen exposure. The T cell repertoires of several hundred subjects were profiled by immunosequencing and related to cytomegalovirus serostatus. A separate validation cohort of 100 to 150 different subjects was used in addition to the 666-subject first cohort. To predict cytomegalovirus infection status, the study brought together high-throughput TCR immunosequencing, statistical association of individual TCRs with disease status, and machine learning. In a later analysis, previously published TCR beta repertoires from about 670 donors were re-analyzed and high-resolution HLA genotyping was added so that TCR occurrence patterns could be studied. Rather than drawing on any new phenotypic data, the later analysis identified candidate immune exposures from TCR beta sequences and the way those sequences occurred across donors. An earlier analysis of fewer than 700 of the donors applied high-throughput TCR beta sequencing to assess whether each TCR beta V gene segment acted as functional or pseudogenic. Alongside the repertoire data, information on donor age, sex, ethnicity and CMV serostatus was compiled. Genome-wide SNP genotypes for about 65% of the roughly 700 donors were used in a later genetic analysis, which treated that subset as a discovery cohort. Every repertoire in the discovery cohort had been generated on one and the same sequencing platform. Both class I and class II loci were covered by HLA typing, at four-digit resolution. The number of donors typed differed by locus, with 629-630 for A, B, C, DRB1 and DQB1, 522 for DQA1, 600 to 610 for DPA1, and about 450 for DPB1. Because of strong linkage in the cohort, five DR-DQ haplotypes were treated as single units for association and clustering. Among some 400 genotyped donors of the cohort, an average of approximately 240,000 unique TCR beta nucleotide sequences was sequenced per donor, of which about 19% were non-productive.

What the study reported, not specific to this receptor: The cohort was sequenced for TCR beta chains only, and without alpha or paired-chain data the features that could be detected were limited. A later analysis found that TCR association rates varied across HLA loci, with DRB1 alleles showing the most associated TCRs and HLA-C alleles the fewest. In a later genetic analysis, fewer N-insertions in productive TCRs were reported among donors in an Asian-associated ancestry cluster than the approximately 670-donor mean. Because HLA typing was missing for some donors at each locus, association tests included only the typed subset. When HLA alleles, especially DR and DQ, strongly co-occurred, TCR associations were difficult to assign to individual alleles. In a later analysis, HLA-associated TCR beta chains showed more clonal expansion and lower generation probabilities than non-associated chains that were equally common. Specific HLA alleles were associated with 15,000 to 20,000 TCR beta sequences at a false discovery rate of 0.05 in a later analysis. According to a later analysis, parvovirus B19, influenza, CMV and Epstein-Barr virus appeared linked to several top co-occurrence clusters. It was suggested by the authors that the approach could potentially be generalized to other disease states and immunological phenotypes. Over 15 rarely observed V segments, including chromosome 9 orphons, were excluded from the earlier analysis of several hundred of the donors because counts were too low. For the cohort, immune exposure information was limited to CMV serostatus. Broadly in line with IMGT annotations, most TCR beta V segments showed up in productive rearrangements about 87% or about 30% of the time in an earlier analysis of several hundred of the donors. The sequencing pipeline was judged likely to have produced a cluster of highly shared sequence variants as a technical artifact. In vitro tests confirmed that a few of the cytomegalovirus-associated TCR beta chains recognize cytomegalovirus antigens. In a later analysis, most CMV-associated TCR beta chains were found to appear HLA-restricted, with HLA associations seemingly driven largely by CMV exposure. In the study, some 160 TCR beta chains were listed as associated with cytomegalovirus. The classifier was reported to diagnose cytomegalovirus status with high specificity and sensitivity in both the original and validation cohorts. Most TCR sequences were seen in very few donors, while some public TCRs were found in many individuals. V-gene and J-gene trimming of TCR beta chains was associated with a missense DCLRE1C variant in a later genetic analysis, and the association was replicated in an independent cohort. Linkage disequilibrium might explain the correlated functional status among segregating V segments, but an unknown experimental factor could not be excluded. The presence/absence analyses assumed that sequencing depth was roughly uniform across donors, and that assumption may not be true. A further reported finding was that TCR beta sequences accurately predicted the HLA-A and HLA-B alleles for most subjects in the first cohort. The 87-base-pair reads could not distinguish some IMGT-functional V segments, including TRBV6-2 and TRBV6-3, so those segments were excluded.

Sequencing was done on a sample of PBMCs. The chain employs TRBV6-5 and TRBJ1-3; TRBD1 fits 7 bases in the junction. The TCR comes from a woman aged 45-65 years in good health and CMV-seropositive. The CDR3 amino acid sequence is: CASSTGASGNTIYF. The DNA reads TGTGCCAGCAGTACAGGGGCCTCTGGAAACACCATATATTTT.